The rows below give T cell receptor beta chains drawn from one sample of a study of blood T cell repertoires in COVID-19. Assay: immunoSEQ multiplex PCR; the TCRdb copy retains only in-frame clones and omits some. The sample contains about 250,000 clones, about 85% of which appear only once. The sequenced sample consisted of peripheral blood. The origin of the receptors is a woman older than 75 with acute or convalescent COVID-19. Both conserved end residues are part of each CDR3. D genes are given only for firm matches. Rows may omit the clone size; those that give it use once, few, many or a size class.

CASSQISHLDGYTF TGTGCCAGCAGCCAAATCTCTCACTTGGATGGCTACACCTTC TRBJ1-2 TRBV3-1/TRBV3-2 - -
CASSQDSGLGEKLFF TGTGCCAGCAGCCAAGATTCCGGACTAGGTGAAAAACTGTTTTTT TRBJ1-4 TRBV3-1/TRBV3-2 - -
CASSIGQGGVYEQYF TGTGCCAGTAGTATCGGTCAGGGGGGTGTCTACGAGCAGTACTTC TRBJ2-7 TRBV19 once -
CASSEAPGRGRYNEQFF TGTGCCAGCAGTGAAGCCCCCGGGCGGGGTCGTTACAATGAGCAGTTCTTC TRBJ2-1 TRBV2 - -
CAVASGGGPYNEQFF TGTGCCGTCGCTAGCGGGGGGGGGCCCTACAATGAGCAGTTCTTC TRBJ2-1 TRBV30 - TRBD2
CASSLTVAKNIQYF TGCGCCAGCAGCTTGACGGTAGCCAAAAACATTCAGTACTTC TRBJ2-4 TRBV5-1 - -
CASSPDPRDSLRPYEQYF TGCGCCAGCAGCCCCGATCCGCGGGACTCACTAAGACCCTACGAGCAGTACTTC TRBJ2-7 TRBV5-1 - -
CASRYLGHEKLFF TGTGCCAGCAGGTACCTGGGGCACGAAAAACTGTTTTTT TRBJ1-4 TRBV3-1/TRBV3-2 - -
CASSSAASYEQYF TGTGCCAGTAGTAGCGCTGCCTCCTACGAGCAGTACTTC TRBJ2-7 TRBV19 many -
CASSEPSANTGELFF TGTGCCAGCAGTGAACCTAGCGCGAACACCGGGGAGCTGTTTTTT TRBJ2-2 TRBV6-1 - -
CASSRDFGREQYF TGTGCCAGCAGCCGGGATTTTGGGAGGGAGCAGTACTTC TRBJ2-7 TRBV6-5 - -